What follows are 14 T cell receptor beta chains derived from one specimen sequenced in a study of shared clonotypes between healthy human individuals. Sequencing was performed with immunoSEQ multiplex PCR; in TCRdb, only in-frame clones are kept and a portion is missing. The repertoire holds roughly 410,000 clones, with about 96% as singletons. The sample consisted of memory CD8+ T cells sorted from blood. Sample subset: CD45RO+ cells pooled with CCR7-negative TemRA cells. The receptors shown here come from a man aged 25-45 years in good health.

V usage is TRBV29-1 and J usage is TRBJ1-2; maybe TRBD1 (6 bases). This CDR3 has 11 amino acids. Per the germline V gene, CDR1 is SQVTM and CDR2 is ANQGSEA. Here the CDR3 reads CSSRGADGYTF. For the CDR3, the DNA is TGCAGTTCTAGGGGGGCCGATGGCTACACCTTC. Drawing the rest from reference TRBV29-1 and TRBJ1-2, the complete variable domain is SAVISQKPSRDICQRGTSLTIQCQVDSQVTMMFWYRQQPGQSLTLIATANQGSEATYESGFVIDKFPISRPNLTFSTLTVSNMSPEDSSIYLCSSRGADGYTFGSGTRLTVV.

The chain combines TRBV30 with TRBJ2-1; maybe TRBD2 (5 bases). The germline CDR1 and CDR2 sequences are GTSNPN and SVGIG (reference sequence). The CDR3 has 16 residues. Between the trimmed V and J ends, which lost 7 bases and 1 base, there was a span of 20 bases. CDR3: CAYHTPAVGSYNEQFF. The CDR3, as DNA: TGTGCCTACCATACCCCAGCGGTAGGATCCTACAATGAGCAGTTCTTC.

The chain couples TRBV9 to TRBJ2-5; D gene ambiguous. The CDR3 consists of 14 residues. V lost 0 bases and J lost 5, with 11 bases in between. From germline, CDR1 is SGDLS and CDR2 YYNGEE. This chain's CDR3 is CASSVAGSGETQYF. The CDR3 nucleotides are TGTGCCAGCAGCGTAGCTGGGTCTGGGGAGACCCAGTACTTC.

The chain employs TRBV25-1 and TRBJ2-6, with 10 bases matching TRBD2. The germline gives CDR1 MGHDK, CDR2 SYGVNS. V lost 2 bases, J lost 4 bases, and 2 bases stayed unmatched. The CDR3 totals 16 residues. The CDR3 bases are TGTGCCAGCAGTGAACTAGCGGGAGCCGGGGCCAACGTCCTGACTTTC. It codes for CASSELAGAGANVLTF.

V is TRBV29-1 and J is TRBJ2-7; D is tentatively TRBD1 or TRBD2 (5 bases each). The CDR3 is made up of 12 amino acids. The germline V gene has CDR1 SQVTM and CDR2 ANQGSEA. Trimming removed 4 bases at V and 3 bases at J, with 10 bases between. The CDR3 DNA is TGCAGCGTTGCGGGGCTCCTCTACGAGCAGTACTTC. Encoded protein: CSVAGLLYEQYF.

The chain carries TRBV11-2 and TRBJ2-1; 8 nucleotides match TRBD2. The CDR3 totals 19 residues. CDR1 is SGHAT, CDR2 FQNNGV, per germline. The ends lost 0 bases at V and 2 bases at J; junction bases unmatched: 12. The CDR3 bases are TGTGCCAGCAGCTTAGAGGCCCCAACCGGGACTAGGGCCTACAATGAGCAGTTCTTC. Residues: CASSLEAPTGTRAYNEQFF.

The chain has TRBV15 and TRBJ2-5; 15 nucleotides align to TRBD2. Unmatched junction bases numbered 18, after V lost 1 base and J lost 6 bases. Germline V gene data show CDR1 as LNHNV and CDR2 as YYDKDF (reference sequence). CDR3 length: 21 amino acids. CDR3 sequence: CATSRGLNRTSGRALGKTQYF. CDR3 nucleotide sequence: TGTGCCACCAGCAGAGGTCTAAATAGGACTAGCGGGAGGGCCTTGGGGAAGACCCAGTACTTC. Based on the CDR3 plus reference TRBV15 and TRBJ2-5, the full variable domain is DAMVIQNPRYQVTQFGKPVTLSCSQTLNHNVMYWYQQKSSQAPKLLFHYYDKDFNNEADTPDNFQSRRPNTSFCFLDIRSPGLGDTAMYLCATSRGLNRTSGRALGKTQYFGPGTRLLVL.

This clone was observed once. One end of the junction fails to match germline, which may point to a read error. The CDR3 is CASSLSGETQYF. CDR3 in DNA: TGTGCTAGCAGCTTATCAGGGGAGACCCAGTACTTC. J is TRBJ2-5 and V is TRBV7-7; tentatively, D is TRBD1 (5 bases). The germline CDR1 and CDR2 sequences are SSHAT and FNYEAQ (reference sequence). The length of the CDR3 is 12 residues.

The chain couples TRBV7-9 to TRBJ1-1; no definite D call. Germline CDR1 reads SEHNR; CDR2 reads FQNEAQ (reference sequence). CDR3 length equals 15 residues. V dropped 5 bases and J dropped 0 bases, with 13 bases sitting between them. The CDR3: CASSPQAGMNTEAFF. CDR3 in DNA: TGTGCCAGCAGCCCCCAGGCGGGAATGAACACTGAAGCTTTCTTT.

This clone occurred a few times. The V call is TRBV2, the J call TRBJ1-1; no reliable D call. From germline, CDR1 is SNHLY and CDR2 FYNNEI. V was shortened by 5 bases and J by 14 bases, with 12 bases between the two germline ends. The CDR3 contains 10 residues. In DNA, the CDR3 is TGTGCCAGCAGTCCCACGACCATCTTCTTT. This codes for CASSPTTIFF. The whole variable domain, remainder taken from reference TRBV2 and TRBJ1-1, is EPEVTQTPSHQVTQMGQEVILRCVPISNHLYFYWYRQILGQKVEFLVSFYNNEISEKSEIFDDQFSVERPDGSNFTLKIRSTKLEDSAMYFCASSPTTIFFGQGTRLTVV.

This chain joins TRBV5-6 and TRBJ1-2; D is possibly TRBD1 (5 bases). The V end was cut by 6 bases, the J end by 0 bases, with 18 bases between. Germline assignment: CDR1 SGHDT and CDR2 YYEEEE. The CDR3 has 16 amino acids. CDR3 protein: CASTQGFGSANYGYTF. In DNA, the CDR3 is TGTGCCAGCACCCAGGGTTTCGGGTCAGCTAACTATGGCTACACCTTC.

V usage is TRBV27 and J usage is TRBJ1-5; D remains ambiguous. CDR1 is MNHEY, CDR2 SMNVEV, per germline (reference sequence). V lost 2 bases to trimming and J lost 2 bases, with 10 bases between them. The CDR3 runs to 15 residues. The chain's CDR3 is CASSLKIDGNQPQHF. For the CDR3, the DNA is TGTGCCAGCAGTTTAAAAATAGATGGCAATCAGCCCCAGCATTTT.

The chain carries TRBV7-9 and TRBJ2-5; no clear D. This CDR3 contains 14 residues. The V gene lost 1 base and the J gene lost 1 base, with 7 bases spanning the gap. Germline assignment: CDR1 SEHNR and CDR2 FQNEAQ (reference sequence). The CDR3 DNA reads TGTGCCAGCAGCTTAGAGGCAGGCCAAGAGACCCAGTACTTC. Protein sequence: CASSLEAGQETQYF.

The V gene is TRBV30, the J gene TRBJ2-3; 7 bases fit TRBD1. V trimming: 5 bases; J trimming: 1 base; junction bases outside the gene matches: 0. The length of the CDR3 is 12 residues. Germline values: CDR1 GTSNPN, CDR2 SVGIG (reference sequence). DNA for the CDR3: TGTGCCTGGGACAGGGGCACAGATACGCAGTATTTT. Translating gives CAWDRGTDTQYF.